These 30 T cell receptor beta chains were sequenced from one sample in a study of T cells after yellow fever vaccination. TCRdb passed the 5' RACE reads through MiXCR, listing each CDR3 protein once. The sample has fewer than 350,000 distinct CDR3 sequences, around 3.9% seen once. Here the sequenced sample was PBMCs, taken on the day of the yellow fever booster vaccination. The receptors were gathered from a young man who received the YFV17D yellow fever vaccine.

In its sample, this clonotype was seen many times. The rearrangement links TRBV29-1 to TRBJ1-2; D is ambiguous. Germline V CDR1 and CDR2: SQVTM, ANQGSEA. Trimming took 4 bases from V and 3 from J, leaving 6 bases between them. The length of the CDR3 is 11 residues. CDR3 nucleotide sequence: TGCAGCGTTGGTCGGGACTATGGCTACACCTTC. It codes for CSVGRDYGYTF.

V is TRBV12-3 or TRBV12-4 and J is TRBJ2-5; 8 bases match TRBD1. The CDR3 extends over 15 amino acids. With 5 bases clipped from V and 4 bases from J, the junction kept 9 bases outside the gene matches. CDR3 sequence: CASSDRGWAAETQYF. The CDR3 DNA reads TGTGCCAGCAGTGACAGGGGATGGGCTGCAGAGACCCAGTACTTC.

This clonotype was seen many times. The DNA of the CDR3 is TGTGCCAGCAGCTACCTAGCGGGGATCTCCTACGAGCAGTACTTC. Its translation: CASSYLAGISYEQYF. V and J are TRBV7-2 and TRBJ2-7, with 9 bases identical to TRBD2. V trimming: 4 bases; J trimming: 0 bases; junction bases outside the gene matches: 4. Per the germline V gene, CDR1 is SGHTA and CDR2 is FQGNSA. The CDR3 is 15 residues long.

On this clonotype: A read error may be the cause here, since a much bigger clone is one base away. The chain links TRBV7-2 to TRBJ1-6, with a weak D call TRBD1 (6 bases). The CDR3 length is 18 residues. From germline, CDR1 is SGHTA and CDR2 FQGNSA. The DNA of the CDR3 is TGTGCCAGCAGCTTAGGGGGACAACGGTTGACCTATAATTCACCCCCCCACTTT. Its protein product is CASSLGGQRLTYNSPPHF.

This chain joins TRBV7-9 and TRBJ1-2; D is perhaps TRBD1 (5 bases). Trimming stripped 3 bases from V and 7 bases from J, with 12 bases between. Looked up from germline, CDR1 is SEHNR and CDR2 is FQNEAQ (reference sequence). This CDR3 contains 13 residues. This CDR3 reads CASSFGDLGGYTF. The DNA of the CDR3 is TGTGCCAGCAGCTTCGGGGACCTGGGTGGCTACACCTTC.

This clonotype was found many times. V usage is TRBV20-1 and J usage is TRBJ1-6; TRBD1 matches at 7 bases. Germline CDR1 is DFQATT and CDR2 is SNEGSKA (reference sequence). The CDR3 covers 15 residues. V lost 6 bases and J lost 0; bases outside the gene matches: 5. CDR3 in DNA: TGCAGTGCACGGGACAGCCACTCCTATAATTCACCCCTCCACTTT. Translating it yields CSARDSHSYNSPLHF.

The CDR3 loop reads CASSIDRVAEAFF. CDR3 coding DNA: TGCGCCAGCAGCATCGACAGGGTGGCTGAAGCTTTCTTT. V usage is TRBV5-1 and J usage is TRBJ1-1; the match to TRBD1 covers 7 bases. With 4 bases clipped from V and 6 bases from J, the junction kept 6 bases outside the gene matches. Germline V lookup: CDR1 SGHRS, CDR2 YFSETQ. The CDR3 runs to 13 residues. Filled out from reference TRBV5-1 and TRBJ1-1, the complete variable domain reads KAGVTQTPRYLIKTRGQQVTLSCSPISGHRSVSWYQQTPGQGLQFLFEYFSETQRNKGNFPGRFSGRQFSNSRSEMNVSTLELGDSALYLCASSIDRVAEAFFGQGTRLTVV.

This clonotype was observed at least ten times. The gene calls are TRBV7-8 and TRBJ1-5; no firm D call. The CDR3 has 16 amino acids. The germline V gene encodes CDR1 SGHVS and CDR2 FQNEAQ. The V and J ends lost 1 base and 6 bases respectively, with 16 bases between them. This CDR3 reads CASSLVWPSRSQPQHF. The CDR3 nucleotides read TGTGCCAGCAGCTTAGTATGGCCTTCTAGAAGTCAGCCCCAGCATTTT.

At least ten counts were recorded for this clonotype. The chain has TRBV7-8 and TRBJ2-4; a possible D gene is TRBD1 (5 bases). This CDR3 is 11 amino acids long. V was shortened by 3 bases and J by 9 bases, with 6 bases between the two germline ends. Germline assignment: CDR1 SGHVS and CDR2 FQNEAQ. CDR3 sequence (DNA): TGTGCCAGCAGCTTTAGGGGCATTCAGTACTTC. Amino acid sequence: CASSFRGIQYF.

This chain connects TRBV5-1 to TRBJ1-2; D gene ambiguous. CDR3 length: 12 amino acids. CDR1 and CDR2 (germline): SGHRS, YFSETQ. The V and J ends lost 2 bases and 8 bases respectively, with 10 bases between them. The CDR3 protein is CASSLGARGYTF. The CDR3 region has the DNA TGCGCCAGCAGCTTAGGTGCGCGCGGCTACACCTTC.

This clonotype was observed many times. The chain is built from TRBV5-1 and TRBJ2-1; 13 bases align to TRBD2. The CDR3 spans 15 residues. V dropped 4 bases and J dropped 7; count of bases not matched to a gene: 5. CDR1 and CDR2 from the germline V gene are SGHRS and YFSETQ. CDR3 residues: CASSQGLAGRNEQFF. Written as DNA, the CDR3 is TGCGCCAGCAGCCAGGGACTAGCGGGGAGGAATGAGCAGTTCTTC.

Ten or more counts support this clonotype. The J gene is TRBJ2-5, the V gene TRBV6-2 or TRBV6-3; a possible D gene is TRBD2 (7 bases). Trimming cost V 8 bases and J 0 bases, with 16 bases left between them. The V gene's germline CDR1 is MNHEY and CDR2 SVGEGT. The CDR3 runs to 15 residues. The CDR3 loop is CASARGGLYQETQYF. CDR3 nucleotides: TGTGCCAGCGCGAGGGGGGGCCTGTACCAAGAGACCCAGTACTTC.

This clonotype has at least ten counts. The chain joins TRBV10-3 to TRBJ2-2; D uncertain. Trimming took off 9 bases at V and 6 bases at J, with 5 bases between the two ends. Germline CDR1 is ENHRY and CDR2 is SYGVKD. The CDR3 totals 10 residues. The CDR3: CAIQAGELFF. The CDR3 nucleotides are TGTGCCATTCAGGCCGGGGAGCTGTTTTTT.

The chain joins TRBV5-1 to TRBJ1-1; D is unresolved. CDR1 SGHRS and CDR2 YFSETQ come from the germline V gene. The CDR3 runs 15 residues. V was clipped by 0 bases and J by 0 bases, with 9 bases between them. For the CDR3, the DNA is TGCGCCAGCAGCTTGGTTCCAGCTTTGAACACTGAAGCTTTCTTT. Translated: CASSLVPALNTEAFF.

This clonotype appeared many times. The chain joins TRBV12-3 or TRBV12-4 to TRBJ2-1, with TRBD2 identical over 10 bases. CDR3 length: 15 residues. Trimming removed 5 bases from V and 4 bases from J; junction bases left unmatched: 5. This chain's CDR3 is CASSSGGAGYNEQFF. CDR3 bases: TGTGCCAGCAGTAGCGGGGGGGCCGGTTACAATGAGCAGTTCTTC.

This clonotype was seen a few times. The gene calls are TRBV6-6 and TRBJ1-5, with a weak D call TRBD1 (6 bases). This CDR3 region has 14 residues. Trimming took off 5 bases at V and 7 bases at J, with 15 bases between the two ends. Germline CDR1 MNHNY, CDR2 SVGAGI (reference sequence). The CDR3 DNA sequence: TGTGCCAGCAGTCACAACAGGGACCAACAGCCCCAGCATTTT. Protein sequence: CASSHNRDQQPQHF.

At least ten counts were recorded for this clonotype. The CDR3 spells CASSPLAGAGTDTQYF. For the CDR3, the DNA is TGTGCCAGCAGCCCGTTAGCGGGGGCGGGCACAGATACGCAGTATTTT. The chain uses TRBV5-6 and TRBJ2-3; 9 bases align to TRBD2. Germline values: CDR1 SGHDT, CDR2 YYEEEE. There are 16 residues in the CDR3. The trim removed 4 bases at V and 1 base at J, leaving 7 bases unmatched.

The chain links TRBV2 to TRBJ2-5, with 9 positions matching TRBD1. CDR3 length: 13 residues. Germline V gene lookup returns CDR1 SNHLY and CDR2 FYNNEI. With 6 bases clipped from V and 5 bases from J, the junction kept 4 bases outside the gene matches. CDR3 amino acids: CASRATGGETQYF. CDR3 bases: TGTGCCAGCAGAGCGACAGGGGGTGAGACCCAGTACTTC.

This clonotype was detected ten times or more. The CDR3 DNA sequence: TGCGCCAGCAGTGAGCCCGGACAGGGGGAAACTGAAGCTTTCTTT. Protein sequence: CASSEPGQGETEAFF. The chain links TRBV10-2 to TRBJ1-1, with 10 bases that match TRBD1. The CDR3 loop spans 15 amino acids. The V segment lost 2 bases and the J segment 5 bases; nucleotides outside the gene matches: 5. Germline assignment: CDR1 WSHSY and CDR2 SAAADI.

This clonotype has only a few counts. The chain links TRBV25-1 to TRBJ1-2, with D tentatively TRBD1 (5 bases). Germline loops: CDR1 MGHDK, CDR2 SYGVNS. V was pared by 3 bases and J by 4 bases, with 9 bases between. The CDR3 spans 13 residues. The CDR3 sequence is CASSEWGGYGYTF. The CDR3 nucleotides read TGTGCCAGCAGTGAGTGGGGCGGCTATGGCTACACCTTC.

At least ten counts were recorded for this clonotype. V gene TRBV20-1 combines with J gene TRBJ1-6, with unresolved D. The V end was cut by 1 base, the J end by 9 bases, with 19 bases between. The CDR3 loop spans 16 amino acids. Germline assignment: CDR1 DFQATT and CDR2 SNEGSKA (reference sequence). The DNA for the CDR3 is TGCAGTGCTAGAGGCGGACGGGAGGTCAATAGTTCACCCCTCCACTTT. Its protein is CSARGGREVNSSPLHF.

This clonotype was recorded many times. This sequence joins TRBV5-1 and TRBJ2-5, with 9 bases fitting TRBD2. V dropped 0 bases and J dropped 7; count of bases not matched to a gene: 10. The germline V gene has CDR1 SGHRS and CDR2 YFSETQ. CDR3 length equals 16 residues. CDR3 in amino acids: CASSLVSGGLDWTQYF. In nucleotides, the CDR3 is TGCGCCAGCAGCTTGGTTAGCGGGGGATTAGATTGGACCCAGTACTTC. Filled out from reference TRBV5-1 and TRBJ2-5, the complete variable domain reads KAGVTQTPRYLIKTRGQQVTLSCSPISGHRSVSWYQQTPGQGLQFLFEYFSETQRNKGNFPGRFSGRQFSNSRSEMNVSTLELGDSALYLCASSLVSGGLDWTQYFGPGTRLLVL.

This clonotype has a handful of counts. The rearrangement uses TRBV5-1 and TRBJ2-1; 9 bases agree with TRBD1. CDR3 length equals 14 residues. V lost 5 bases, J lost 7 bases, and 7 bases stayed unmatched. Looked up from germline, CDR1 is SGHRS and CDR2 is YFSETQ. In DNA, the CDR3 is TGCGCCAGCAGAGGGACAGGGACATCTAATGAGCAGTTCTTC. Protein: CASRGTGTSNEQFF.

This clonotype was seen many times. The CDR3 is CASSLTTSWVETQYF. CDR3 nucleotides: TGTGCCAGCAGCTTAACGACTAGTTGGGTCGAGACCCAGTACTTC. The gene calls are TRBV11-2 and TRBJ2-5; tentatively, D is TRBD2 (6 bases). Germline V gives CDR1 SGHAT, CDR2 FQNNGV. The CDR3 loop spans 15 amino acids. V lost 2 bases to trimming and J lost 5 bases, with 15 bases between them.

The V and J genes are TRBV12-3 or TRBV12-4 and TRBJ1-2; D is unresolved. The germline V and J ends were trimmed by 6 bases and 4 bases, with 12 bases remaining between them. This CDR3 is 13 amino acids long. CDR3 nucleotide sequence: TGTGCCAGCAGGTCCCTAGGTGGCTATGGCTACACCTTC. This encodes CASRSLGGYGYTF.

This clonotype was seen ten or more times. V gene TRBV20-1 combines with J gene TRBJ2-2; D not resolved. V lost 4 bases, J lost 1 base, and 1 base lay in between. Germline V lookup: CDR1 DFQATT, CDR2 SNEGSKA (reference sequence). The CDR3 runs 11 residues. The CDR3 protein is CSAKNTGELFF. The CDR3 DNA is TGCAGTGCTAAGAACACCGGGGAGCTGTTTTTT.

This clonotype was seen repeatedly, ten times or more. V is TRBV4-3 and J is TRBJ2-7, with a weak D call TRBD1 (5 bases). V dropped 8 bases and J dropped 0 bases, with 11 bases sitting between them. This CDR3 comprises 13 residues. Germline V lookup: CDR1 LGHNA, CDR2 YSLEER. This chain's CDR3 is CASPGRASYEQYV. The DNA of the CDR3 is TGCGCCAGCCCCGGCAGGGCCTCCTACGAGCAGTACGTC.

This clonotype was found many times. The CDR3 loop is CSASRGESTEAFF. The CDR3 DNA sequence: TGCAGTGCCAGTCGGGGGGAGAGCACTGAAGCTTTCTTT. This sequence joins TRBV20-1 and TRBJ1-1; D possibly corresponds to TRBD1 (5 bases). V was pared by 6 bases and J by 4 bases, with 15 bases between. This CDR3 region has 13 residues. From germline, CDR1 is DFQATT and CDR2 SNEGSKA (reference sequence).

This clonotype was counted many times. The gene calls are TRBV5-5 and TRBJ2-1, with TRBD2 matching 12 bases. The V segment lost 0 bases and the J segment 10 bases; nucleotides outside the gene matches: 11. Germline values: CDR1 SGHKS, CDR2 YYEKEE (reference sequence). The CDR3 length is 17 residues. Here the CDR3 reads CASSLVLAGGIPGEQFF. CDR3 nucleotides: TGTGCCAGCAGCTTGGTACTAGCGGGGGGCATCCCGGGGGAGCAGTTCTTC.

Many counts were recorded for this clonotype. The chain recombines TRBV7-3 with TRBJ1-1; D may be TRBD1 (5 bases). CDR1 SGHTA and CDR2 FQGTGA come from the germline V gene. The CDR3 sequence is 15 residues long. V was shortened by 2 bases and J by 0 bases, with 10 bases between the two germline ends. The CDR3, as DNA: TGTGCCAGCAGCTTACAGGGTTCCATGAACACTGAAGCTTTCTTT. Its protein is CASSLQGSMNTEAFF. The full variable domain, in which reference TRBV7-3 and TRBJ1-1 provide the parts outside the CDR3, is GAGVSQTPSNKVTEKGKYVELRCDPISGHTALYWYRQSLGQGPEFLIYFQGTGAADDSGLPNDRFFAVRPEGSVSTLKIQRTERGDSAVYLCASSLQGSMNTEAFFGQGTRLTVV.